This T cell receptor (beta chain) appears in the sequencing data of a study of blood T cell repertoires in COVID-19. For the study at large: From the United States, Italy and Spain came samples of acute and convalescent COVID-19.

Per germline, CDR1 LNHDA and CDR2 SQIVND (reference sequence). This CDR3 is 16 amino acids long. V was pared by 4 bases and J by 5 bases, with 19 bases between. Libraries were prepared by immunoSEQ multiplex PCR; TCRdb keeps only in-frame clonotypes and omits some of them. The sample lists around 230,000 clones, roughly 90% occurring once. Enrolled through a virtual design, the participants were between 18 and 89 years of age and came from about two dozen US areas. The sequence came from a man between 18 and 35 years old with acute COVID-19. The chain is built from TRBV19 and TRBJ2-3; D is possibly TRBD2 (6 bases). Sequencing was performed on PBMCs or T cells enriched from blood (not recorded which). The CDR3 DNA sequence: TGTGCCAGTAGTACAAACCCGATAGCGGTAAAAGATACGCAGTATTTT. It yields the protein CASSTNPIAVKDTQYF.